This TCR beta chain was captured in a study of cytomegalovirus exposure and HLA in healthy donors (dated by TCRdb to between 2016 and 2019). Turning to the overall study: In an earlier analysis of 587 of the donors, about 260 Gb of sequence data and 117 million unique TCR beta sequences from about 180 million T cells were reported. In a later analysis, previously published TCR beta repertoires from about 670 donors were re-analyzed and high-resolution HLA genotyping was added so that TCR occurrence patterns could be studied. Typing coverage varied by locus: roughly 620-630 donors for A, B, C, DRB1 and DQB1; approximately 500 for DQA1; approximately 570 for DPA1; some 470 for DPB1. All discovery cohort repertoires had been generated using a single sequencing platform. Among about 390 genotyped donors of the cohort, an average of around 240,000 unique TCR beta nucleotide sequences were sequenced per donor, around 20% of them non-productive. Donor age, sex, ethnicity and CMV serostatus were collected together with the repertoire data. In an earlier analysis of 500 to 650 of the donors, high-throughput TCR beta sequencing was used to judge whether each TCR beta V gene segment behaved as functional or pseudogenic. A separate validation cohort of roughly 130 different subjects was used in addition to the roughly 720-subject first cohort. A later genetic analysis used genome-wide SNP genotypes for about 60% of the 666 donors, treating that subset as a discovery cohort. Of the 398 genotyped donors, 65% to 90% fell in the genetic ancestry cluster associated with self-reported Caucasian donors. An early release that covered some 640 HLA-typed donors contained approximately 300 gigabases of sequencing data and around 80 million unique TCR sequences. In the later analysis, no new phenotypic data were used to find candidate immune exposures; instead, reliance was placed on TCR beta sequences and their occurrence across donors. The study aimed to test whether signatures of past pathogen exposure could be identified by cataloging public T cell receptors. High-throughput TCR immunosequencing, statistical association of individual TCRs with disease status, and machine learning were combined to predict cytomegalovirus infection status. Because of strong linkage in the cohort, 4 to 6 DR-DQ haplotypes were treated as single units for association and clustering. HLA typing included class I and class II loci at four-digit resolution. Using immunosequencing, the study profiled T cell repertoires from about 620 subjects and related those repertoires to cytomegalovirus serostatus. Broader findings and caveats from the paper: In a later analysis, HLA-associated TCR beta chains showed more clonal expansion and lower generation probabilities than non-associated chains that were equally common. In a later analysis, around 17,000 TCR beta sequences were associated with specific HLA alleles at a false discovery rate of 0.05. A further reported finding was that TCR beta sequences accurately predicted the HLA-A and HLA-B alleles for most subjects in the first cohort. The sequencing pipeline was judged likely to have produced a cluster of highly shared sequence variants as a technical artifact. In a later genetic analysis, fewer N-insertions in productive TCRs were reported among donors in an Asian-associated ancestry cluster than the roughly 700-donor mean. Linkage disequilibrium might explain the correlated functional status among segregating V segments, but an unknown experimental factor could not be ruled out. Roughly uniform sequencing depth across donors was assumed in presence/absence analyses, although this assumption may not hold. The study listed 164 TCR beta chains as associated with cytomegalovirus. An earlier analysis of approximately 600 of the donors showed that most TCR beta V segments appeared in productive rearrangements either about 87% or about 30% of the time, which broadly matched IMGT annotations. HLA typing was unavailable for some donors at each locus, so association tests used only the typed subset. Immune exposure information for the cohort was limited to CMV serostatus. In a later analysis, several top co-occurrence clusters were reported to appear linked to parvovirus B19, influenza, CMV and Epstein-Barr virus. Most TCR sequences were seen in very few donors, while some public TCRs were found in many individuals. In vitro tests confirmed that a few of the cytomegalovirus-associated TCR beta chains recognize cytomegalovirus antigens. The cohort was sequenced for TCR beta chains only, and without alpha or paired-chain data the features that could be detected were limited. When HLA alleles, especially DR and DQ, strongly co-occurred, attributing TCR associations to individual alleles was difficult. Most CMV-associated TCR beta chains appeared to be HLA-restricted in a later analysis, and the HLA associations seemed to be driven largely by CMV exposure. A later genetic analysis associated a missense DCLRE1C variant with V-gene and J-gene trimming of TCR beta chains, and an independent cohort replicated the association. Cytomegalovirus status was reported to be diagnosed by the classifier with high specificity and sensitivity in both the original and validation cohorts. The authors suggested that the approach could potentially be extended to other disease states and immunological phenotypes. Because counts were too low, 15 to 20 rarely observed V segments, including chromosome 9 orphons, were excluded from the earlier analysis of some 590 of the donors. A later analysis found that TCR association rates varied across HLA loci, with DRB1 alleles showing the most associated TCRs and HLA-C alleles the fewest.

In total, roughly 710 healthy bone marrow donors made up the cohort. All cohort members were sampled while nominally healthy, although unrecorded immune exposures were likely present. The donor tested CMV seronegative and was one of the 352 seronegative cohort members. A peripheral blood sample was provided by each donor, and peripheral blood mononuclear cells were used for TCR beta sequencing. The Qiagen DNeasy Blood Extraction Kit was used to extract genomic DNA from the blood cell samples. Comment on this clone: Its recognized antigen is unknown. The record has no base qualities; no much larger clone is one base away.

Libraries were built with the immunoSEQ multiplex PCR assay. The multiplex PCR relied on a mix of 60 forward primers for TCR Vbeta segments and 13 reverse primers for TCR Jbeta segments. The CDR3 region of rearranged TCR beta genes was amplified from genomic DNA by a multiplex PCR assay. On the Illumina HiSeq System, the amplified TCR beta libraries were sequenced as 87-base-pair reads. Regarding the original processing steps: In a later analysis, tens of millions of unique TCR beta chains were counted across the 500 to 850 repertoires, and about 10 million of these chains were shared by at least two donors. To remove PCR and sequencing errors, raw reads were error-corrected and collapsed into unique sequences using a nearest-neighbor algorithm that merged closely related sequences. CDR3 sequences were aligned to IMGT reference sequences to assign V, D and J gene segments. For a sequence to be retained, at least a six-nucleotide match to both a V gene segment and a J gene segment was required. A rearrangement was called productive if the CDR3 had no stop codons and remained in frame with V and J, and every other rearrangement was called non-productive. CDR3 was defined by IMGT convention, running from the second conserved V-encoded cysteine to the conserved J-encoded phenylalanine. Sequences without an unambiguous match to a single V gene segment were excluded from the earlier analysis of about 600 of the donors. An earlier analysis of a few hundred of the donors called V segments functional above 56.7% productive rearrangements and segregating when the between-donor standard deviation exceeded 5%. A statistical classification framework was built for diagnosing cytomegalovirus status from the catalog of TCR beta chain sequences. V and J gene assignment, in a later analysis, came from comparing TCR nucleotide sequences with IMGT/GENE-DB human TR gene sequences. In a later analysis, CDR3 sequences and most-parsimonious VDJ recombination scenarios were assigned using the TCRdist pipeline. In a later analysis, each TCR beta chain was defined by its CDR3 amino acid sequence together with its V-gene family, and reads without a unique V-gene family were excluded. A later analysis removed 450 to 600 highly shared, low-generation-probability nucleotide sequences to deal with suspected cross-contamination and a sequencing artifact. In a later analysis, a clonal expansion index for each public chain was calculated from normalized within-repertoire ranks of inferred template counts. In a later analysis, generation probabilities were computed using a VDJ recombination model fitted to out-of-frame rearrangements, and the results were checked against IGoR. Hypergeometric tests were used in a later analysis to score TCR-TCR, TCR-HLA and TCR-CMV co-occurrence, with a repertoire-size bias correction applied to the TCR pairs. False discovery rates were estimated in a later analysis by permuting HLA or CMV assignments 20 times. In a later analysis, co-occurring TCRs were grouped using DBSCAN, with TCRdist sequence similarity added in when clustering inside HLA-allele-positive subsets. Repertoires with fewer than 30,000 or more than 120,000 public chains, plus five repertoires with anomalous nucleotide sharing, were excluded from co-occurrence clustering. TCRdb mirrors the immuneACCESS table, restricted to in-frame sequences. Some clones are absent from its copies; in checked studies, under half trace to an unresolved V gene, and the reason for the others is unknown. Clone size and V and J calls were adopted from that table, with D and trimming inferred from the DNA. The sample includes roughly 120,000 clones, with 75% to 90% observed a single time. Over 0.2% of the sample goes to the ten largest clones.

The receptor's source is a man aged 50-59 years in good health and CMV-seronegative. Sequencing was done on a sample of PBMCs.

The CDR3 reads CASSRNLGQGDQPQHF. The DNA sequence is TGTGCCAGCAGCAGGAACTTGGGACAAGGGGATCAGCCCCAGCATTTT. The chain is made from TRBV27 and TRBJ1-5; the D region possibly corresponds to TRBD1 (6 bases align). The trim is 6 bases for V and 5 bases for J, with a gap of 20 bases between the germline ends. Taken from cysteine to phenylalanine, the CDR3 has 16 residues. Only the CDR3 region is kept as DNA, spanning 48 bases read in frame from base 1. In the germline V gene (reference sequence), CDR1 corresponds to MNHEY and CDR2 to SMNVEV.